This TCR beta chain was sequenced for a study of blood T cell repertoires in COVID-19. Study overall: Acute and convalescent COVID-19 samples came from the United States, Italy and Spain. T cells, B-cell-depleted T cells, or PBMCs provided the cDNA or gDNA that served as material.

Assay: immunoSEQ multiplex PCR; the TCRdb copy retains only in-frame clones and omits some. The sample consists of some 460,000 clones, around 89% of them appearing once. The germline V gene has CDR1 KGHSH and CDR2 LQKENI. Trimming took off 0 bases at V and 6 bases at J, with 8 bases between the two ends. This CDR3 region has 14 residues. The specimen sequenced was peripheral blood. The receptor was isolated from a woman aged 25 to 39 with acute or convalescent COVID-19. This chain joins TRBV18 and TRBJ1-4, with D possibly matching TRBD1 (6 bases). This CDR3 reads CASSPPPGDEKLFF. The CDR3 coding sequence is TGTGCCAGCTCACCACCGCCAGGGGATGAAAAACTGTTTTTT.